A single sample is the source of the 19 T cell receptor beta chains below, sequenced in a study of cytomegalovirus exposure and HLA in healthy donors. PCR involved 60 Vbeta and 13 Jbeta primers. TCRdb's copy holds only in-frame clones and misses some; the assay was immunoSEQ multiplex PCR. This repertoire comprises some 72,000 clones; its ten largest clones make up about 4.2%. What was sequenced was PBMCs. These receptors all stem from a man younger than 45 in good health and CMV-seronegative.

The chain couples TRBV19 to TRBJ1-1; possible D gene TRBD1, 6 bases. The CDR3 is 15 residues long. Germline values: CDR1 LNHDA, CDR2 SQIVND (reference sequence). Trimming stripped 1 base from V and 0 bases from J, with 9 bases between. Here the CDR3 DNA reads TGTGCCAGTAGTATAGCCGGGACACTGAACACTGAAGCTTTCTTT. Amino acid sequence: CASSIAGTLNTEAFF.

The chain is built from TRBV19 and TRBJ2-1; D perhaps matches TRBD1 (6 bases). The length of the CDR3 is 15 residues. Trimming left V 7 bases short and J 3 bases short, with 16 bases between. Germline V lookup: CDR1 LNHDA, CDR2 SQIVND (reference sequence). The DNA for the CDR3 is TGTGCCAGTAATTTCGACCGGGACAACTACAATGAGCAGTTCTTC. It specifies CASNFDRDNYNEQFF.

V is TRBV29-1 and J is TRBJ2-3, with D tentatively TRBD1 (5 bases). With 7 bases removed from V and 3 bases from J, the gap between germline ends came to 17 bases. The V gene's germline CDR1 is SQVTM and CDR2 ANQGSEA. This CDR3 has 14 residues. The CDR3, as DNA: TGCAGCGGCCGAAGGGGCATAGGTACAGATACGCAGTATTTT. As protein: CSGRRGIGTDTQYF.

The genes are TRBV9 and TRBJ2-1; D may be TRBD2 (5 bases). Germline V gene lookup returns CDR1 SGDLS and CDR2 YYNGEE. This CDR3 region has 15 residues. V lost 4 bases, J lost 3 bases, and 14 bases lay in between. CDR3 DNA sequence: TGTGCCAGCAGCCCAGGTGCGGGTTACTACAATGAGCAGTTCTTC. As protein: CASSPGAGYYNEQFF.

J is TRBJ2-7 and V is TRBV7-3, with 8 bases matching TRBD1. CDR3 length equals 14 residues. CDR1 SGHTA and CDR2 FQGTGA come from the germline V gene. V lost 4 bases, J lost 5 bases, and 7 bases stayed unmatched. CDR3 DNA: TGTGCCAGCAGCTCCACCCAGGGGGCACACGAGCAGTACTTC. As protein: CASSSTQGAHEQYF.

The chain recombines TRBV27 with TRBJ1-1; TRBD1 might be the D (6 bases). Germline values: CDR1 MNHEY, CDR2 SMNVEV (reference sequence). V lost 4 bases and J 1 base, leaving 13 bases between the germline ends. This CDR3 is built from 15 residues. As DNA, the CDR3 is TGTGCCAGCAGTTCCGCCGGGACACCGAACACTGAAGCTTTCTTT. Its protein is CASSSAGTPNTEAFF.

The chain links TRBV18 to TRBJ1-4; D call uncertain. This CDR3 contains 14 residues. Germline CDR1 and CDR2: KGHSH and LQKENI. The V end was cut by 3 bases, the J end by 0 bases, with 5 bases between. CDR3 DNA: TGTGCCAGCTCACCGTATTCAACTAATGAAAAACTGTTTTTT. Protein: CASSPYSTNEKLFF.

The CDR3 here is CSVDSVYEQFF. DNA for the CDR3: TGCAGCGTTGACAGCGTATATGAGCAGTTCTTC. The chain links TRBV29-1 to TRBJ2-1; D is unclear. Germline lookup yields CDR1 SQVTM and CDR2 ANQGSEA. There are 11 residues in the CDR3. V lost 3 bases, J lost 8 bases, and 8 bases lay in between.

The V call is TRBV6-1, the J call TRBJ2-7, with 7 nucleotides matching TRBD1. Unmatched junction bases numbered 6, after V lost 7 bases and J lost 0 bases. The CDR3 is 14 amino acids. CDR1 and CDR2 from the germline V gene are MNHNS and SASEGT. DNA for the CDR3: TGTGCCAGCACCCAAAGGGGGCTCTCCTACGAGCAGTACTTC. Its protein is CASTQRGLSYEQYF.

The J gene is TRBJ1-2, the V gene TRBV5-4, with 9 nucleotides matching TRBD1. The CDR3 is 15 amino acids. From germline, CDR1 is SGHNT and CDR2 YYREEE (reference sequence). V dropped 4 bases and J dropped 4; count of bases not matched to a gene: 8. The CDR3 loop is CASSLRTGAVYGYTF. CDR3 coding DNA: TGTGCCAGCAGCCTCCGGACAGGGGCCGTCTATGGCTACACCTTC.

The V gene is TRBV6-5, the J gene TRBJ2-5, with 13 bases matching TRBD2. The J call may not be correct, given that the DNA end is closer to TRBJ2-7. From germline, CDR1 is MNHEY and CDR2 SVGAGI. CDR3 length: 14 residues. CDR3 DNA: TGTGCCAGCAGAGGACTAGCGGGGGCTGGCGAGCAGTACTTC. Encoded protein: CASRGLAGAGEQYF.

As regards this clone: Other DNA sequences in this sample translate to the same CDR3. The chain links TRBV7-3 to TRBJ1-1, with a possible D match to TRBD1 (5 bases). V shed 4 bases and J shed 3 bases, with 9 bases lying between them. Germline CDR1 reads SGHTA; CDR2 reads FQGTGA. The CDR3 spans 13 residues. CDR3 amino acids: CASSSRRDTEAFF. The CDR3 DNA sequence: TGTGCCAGCAGCTCCCGCAGGGACACTGAAGCTTTCTTT.

The V gene is TRBV5-1, the J gene TRBJ2-7; TRBD2 matches 12 bases. This CDR3 spans 15 amino acids. Germline CDR1 and CDR2: SGHRS and YFSETQ. Trimming at V came to 4 bases and at J to 3 bases, leaving 5 bases not matched to a gene. CDR3 in DNA: TGCGCCAGCAGCCCGGGACTAGCGGGCTTCTACGAGCAGTACTTC. Its translation: CASSPGLAGFYEQYF.

The chain has TRBV5-1 and TRBJ2-7; TRBD2 matches 10 bases. The junction had 5 bases not matched to a gene; V was cut back by 4 bases and J by 4 bases. CDR1 is SGHRS and CDR2 is YFSETQ in the germline V gene. The CDR3 length is 14 residues. Here the CDR3 DNA reads TGCGCCAGCAGCCTCGGAGCGGGGGGGTACGAGCAGTACTTC. It translates to CASSLGAGGYEQYF.

The V call is TRBV5-1, the J call TRBJ1-1; the D is unclear. The CDR3 spans 14 residues. Trimming pared 1 base from V and 1 base from J, leaving 8 bases between. CDR1 is SGHRS and CDR2 is YFSETQ in the germline V gene. The CDR3 here is CASSLFGENTEAFF. The CDR3 region has the DNA TGCGCCAGCAGCTTGTTCGGTGAGAACACTGAAGCTTTCTTT. Full variable domain (remainder filled in from reference TRBV5-1 and TRBJ1-1): KAGVTQTPRYLIKTRGQQVTLSCSPISGHRSVSWYQQTPGQGLQFLFEYFSETQRNKGNFPGRFSGRQFSNSRSEMNVSTLELGDSALYLCASSLFGENTEAFFGQGTRLTVV.

J is TRBJ1-4 and V is TRBV6-1, with a possible D match to TRBD1 (5 bases). V dropped 4 bases and J dropped 0 bases, with 9 bases sitting between them. The V gene's germline CDR1 is MNHNS and CDR2 SASEGT. The CDR3 contains 15 residues. The CDR3 spells CASSGRTTTNEKLFF. Written as DNA, the CDR3 is TGTGCCAGCAGTGGCAGGACAACAACTAATGAAAAACTGTTTTTT.

Notes on this clone: In the same sample, other DNA sequences code for this CDR3. V is TRBV5-1 and J is TRBJ2-5, with 13 bases fitting TRBD2. Per germline, CDR1 SGHRS and CDR2 YFSETQ. The CDR3 loop spans 16 amino acids. The J segment lost 5 bases and the V segment lost 0 bases, leaving 4 bases of the junction unmatched. For the CDR3, the DNA is TGCGCCAGCAGCTTGGGTACTAGCGGGAGGGTTGAGACCCAGTACTTC. Amino acid sequence: CASSLGTSGRVETQYF. Together with reference TRBV5-1 and TRBJ2-5, the CDR3 gives the full variable domain: KAGVTQTPRYLIKTRGQQVTLSCSPISGHRSVSWYQQTPGQGLQFLFEYFSETQRNKGNFPGRFSGRQFSNSRSEMNVSTLELGDSALYLCASSLGTSGRVETQYFGPGTRLLVL.

This chain connects TRBV6-5 to TRBJ2-7; possible D gene TRBD1, 6 bases. Between the trimmed V and J ends, which lost 1 base and 6 bases, there was a span of 13 bases. Germline V gene data show CDR1 as MNHEY and CDR2 as SVGAGI. The CDR3 contains 14 residues. CDR3: CASSYWRTAGEQYF. For the CDR3, the DNA is TGTGCCAGCAGTTACTGGCGGACAGCCGGCGAGCAGTACTTC.

The V call is TRBV30, the J call TRBJ2-7; the D is unclear. The V and J ends lost 2 bases and 2 bases respectively, with 4 bases between them. CDR3 length: 11 amino acids. Germline V gives CDR1 GTSNPN, CDR2 SVGIG (reference sequence). The chain's CDR3 is CAWSLAYEQYF. The DNA of the CDR3 is TGTGCCTGGAGTCTAGCCTACGAGCAGTACTTC.